This entry describes one T cell receptor (beta chain). Its antigen is still unknown. This entry comes from a study of cytomegalovirus exposure and HLA in healthy donors (TCRdb year 2017). Describing the broader study: An earlier analysis of approximately 550 of the donors reported 250 to 350 Gb of sequence data and around 110 million unique TCR beta sequences from 150 million to 200 million T cells. An early release covering 550 to 700 HLA-typed donors comprised 300 to 350 gigabases of sequencing data and some 79 million unique TCR sequences. Of the roughly 400 genotyped donors, 70% to 90% were placed in the genetic ancestry cluster associated with self-reported Caucasian donors. The study aimed to test whether cataloging public T cell receptors could reveal signatures of past pathogen exposure. The T cell repertoires of 550 to 850 subjects were profiled by immunosequencing and related to cytomegalovirus serostatus. Along with the approximately 620-subject first cohort, a separate validation cohort of over a hundred different subjects was used. To predict cytomegalovirus infection status, the study combined high-throughput TCR immunosequencing, statistical association of individual TCRs with disease status, and machine learning. In a later analysis, previously published TCR beta repertoires from 550 to 750 donors were re-analyzed and high-resolution HLA genotyping was added so that TCR occurrence patterns could be studied. Rather than drawing on any new phenotypic data, the later analysis identified candidate immune exposures from TCR beta sequences and the way those sequences occurred across donors. To decide whether each TCR beta V gene segment behaved as functional or pseudogenic, an earlier analysis of over 500 of the donors relied on high-throughput TCR beta sequencing. Alongside the repertoire data, information on donor age, sex, ethnicity and CMV serostatus was compiled. A later genetic analysis used genome-wide SNP genotypes for about 55% of the 666 donors, treating that subset as a discovery cohort. Every repertoire in the discovery cohort had been generated on one and the same sequencing platform. Class I and class II HLA loci were covered by the typing at four-digit resolution. Typing coverage varied by locus: about 620-630 donors for A, B, C, DRB1 and DQB1; some 520 for DQA1; nearly 610 for DPA1; about 450 for DPB1. A handful of DR-DQ haplotypes were handled as single units for association and clustering because linkage in the cohort was strong. Among about 400 genotyped donors of the cohort, an average of roughly 230,000 unique TCR beta nucleotide sequences was sequenced per donor, of which about 18% were non-productive.

In total, roughly 670 healthy bone marrow donors made up the cohort. Cohort members were all nominally healthy when sampled, although unrecorded immune exposures were likely present. The donor was CMV seropositive and belonged to the group of 250 to 300 seropositive cohort members. Every donor gave a peripheral blood sample, and the peripheral blood mononuclear cells from that sample were used for TCR beta sequencing. The Qiagen DNeasy Blood Extraction Kit was used to extract genomic DNA from the blood cell samples. The CDR3 covers 13 residues, taking in both the cysteine and the phenylalanine. The entry retains the CDR3 DNA only, 39 bases that are in frame from base 1. CDR1 and CDR2 (SGHRS, YFSETQ) derive from the germline V gene. Trimming at the junction amounts to 4 bases on V and 4 bases on J, and the germline ends lie 12 bases apart. What the work shows at the level of the full study, not this receptor alone: In a later analysis, HLA-associated TCR beta chains were found to be more clonally expanded and to have lower generation probabilities than equally common non-associated chains. A later analysis associated 15,000 to 20,000 TCR beta sequences with specific HLA alleles at a false discovery rate of 0.05. In a later analysis, TCR association rates were found to vary across HLA loci, with the most associated TCRs seen for DRB1 alleles and the fewest for HLA-C alleles. In vitro tests confirmed that a few of the cytomegalovirus-associated TCR beta chains recognize cytomegalovirus antigens. In this cohort, only TCR beta chains were sequenced, and detectable features were limited by the absence of alpha or paired-chain data. Across donors, most TCR sequences were observed very rarely, whereas some public TCRs were present in many individuals. The only immune exposure information available for the cohort was CMV serostatus. Several of the top co-occurrence clusters appeared to be linked to parvovirus B19, influenza, CMV and Epstein-Barr virus, according to a later analysis. Broadly in line with IMGT annotations, most TCR beta V segments showed up in productive rearrangements about 87% or about 30% of the time in an earlier analysis of approximately 640 of the donors. In both the original and validation cohorts, the classifier was reported to diagnose cytomegalovirus status with high specificity and sensitivity. A later genetic analysis associated a missense DCLRE1C variant with V-gene and J-gene trimming of TCR beta chains, and an independent cohort replicated the association. Correlated functional status among segregating V segments might reflect linkage disequilibrium, but an unknown experimental factor could not be ruled out. A total of roughly 160 TCR beta chains were listed by the study as associated with cytomegalovirus. Because HLA typing was missing for some donors at each locus, association tests included only the typed subset. When HLA alleles, especially DR and DQ, strongly co-occurred, TCR associations were difficult to assign to individual alleles. According to the authors, the approach could potentially be generalized to other disease states and immunological phenotypes. The presence/absence analyses assumed that sequencing depth was roughly uniform across donors, and that assumption may not be true. About 17 rarely observed V segments, including chromosome 9 orphons, were excluded from the earlier analysis of approximately 600 of the donors because counts were too low. A further reported finding was that TCR beta sequences accurately predicted the HLA-A and HLA-B alleles for most subjects in the first cohort. Most CMV-associated TCR beta chains appeared to be HLA-restricted in a later analysis, and the HLA associations seemed to be driven largely by CMV exposure. A cluster of highly shared sequence variants was judged likely to represent a technical artifact of the sequencing pipeline. The 87-base-pair reads could not distinguish some IMGT-functional V segments, including TRBV6-2 and TRBV6-3, so those segments were excluded. In a later genetic analysis, fewer N-insertions in productive TCRs were reported among donors in an Asian-associated ancestry cluster than the approximately 630-donor mean.

Receptors were amplified or captured by the immunoSEQ multiplex PCR assay. For the multiplex PCR, a mixture combining 60 forward primers for TCR Vbeta segments and 13 reverse primers for TCR Jbeta segments was used. The CDR3 region of rearranged TCR beta genes was amplified from genomic DNA by a multiplex PCR assay. The amplified TCR beta libraries were sequenced on the Illumina HiSeq System as 87-base-pair reads. The authors processed their data as follows. A later analysis tallied around 82 million unique TCR beta chains across the 700 or so repertoires, and around 12 million of those chains were shared by two or more donors. To remove PCR and sequencing errors, raw reads were error-corrected and collapsed into unique sequences using a nearest-neighbor algorithm that merged closely related sequences. Alignment of CDR3 sequences to IMGT reference sequences was used to assign V, D and J gene segments. Each retained sequence needed at least a six-nucleotide match to both a V gene segment and a J gene segment. Rearrangements were called productive when the CDR3 lacked stop codons and stayed in frame with V and J; all others were non-productive. Following IMGT convention, CDR3 was defined as the stretch from the second conserved V-encoded cysteine up to the conserved J-encoded phenylalanine. Sequences without an unambiguous match to a single V gene segment were excluded from the earlier analysis of 450 to 650 of the donors. In an earlier analysis of about 590 of the donors, a V segment was called functional when productive rearrangements were above 56.7%, and segregating when the standard deviation between donors exceeded 5%. A statistical classification framework was built to diagnose cytomegalovirus status from the catalog of TCR beta chain sequences. A later analysis assigned V and J genes by comparing TCR nucleotide sequences with IMGT/GENE-DB human TR gene sequences. In a later analysis, CDR3 sequences and most-parsimonious VDJ recombination scenarios were assigned using the TCRdist pipeline. A later analysis defined each TCR beta chain by its CDR3 amino acid sequence plus V-gene family, and excluded reads lacking a unique V-gene family. A later analysis removed 600 or so highly shared, low-generation-probability nucleotide sequences to deal with suspected cross-contamination and a sequencing artifact. In a later analysis, a clonal expansion index was calculated for each public chain from normalized within-repertoire ranks of inferred template counts. In a later analysis, generation probabilities were computed with a VDJ recombination model fitted to out-of-frame rearrangements, and the resulting probabilities were checked against IGoR. In a later analysis, TCR-TCR, TCR-HLA and TCR-CMV co-occurrence was scored with hypergeometric tests, and a repertoire-size bias correction was applied to TCR pairs. A later analysis estimated false discovery rates by permuting HLA or CMV assignments 20 times. In a later analysis, co-occurring TCRs were grouped using DBSCAN, and TCRdist sequence similarity was added for clustering within HLA-allele-positive subsets. Repertoires with fewer than 30,000 or more than 120,000 public chains were left out of co-occurrence clustering, as were several repertoires with anomalous nucleotide sharing. TCRdb provides this immuneACCESS table in a form limited to in-frame rearrangements. Some clones are lacking; in checked studies, under half of them reflect an unresolved V gene, and why the rest are absent is not known. V, J and clone size were drawn from that table, and D and trimming were deduced from the DNA. This sample's table contains about 34,000 clones. About 3.6% of the sample is taken by the ten largest.

The chain couples TRBV5-1 to TRBJ2-7, with the D gene too uncertain to name. This TCR derives from a woman aged 40 to 49 in good health and CMV-seropositive. Sequenced: PBMCs. At the DNA level, the sequence is TGCGCCAGCAGCGGTGGCCAGAAATACGAGCAGTACTTC. Translated, this gives CASSGGQKYEQYF.